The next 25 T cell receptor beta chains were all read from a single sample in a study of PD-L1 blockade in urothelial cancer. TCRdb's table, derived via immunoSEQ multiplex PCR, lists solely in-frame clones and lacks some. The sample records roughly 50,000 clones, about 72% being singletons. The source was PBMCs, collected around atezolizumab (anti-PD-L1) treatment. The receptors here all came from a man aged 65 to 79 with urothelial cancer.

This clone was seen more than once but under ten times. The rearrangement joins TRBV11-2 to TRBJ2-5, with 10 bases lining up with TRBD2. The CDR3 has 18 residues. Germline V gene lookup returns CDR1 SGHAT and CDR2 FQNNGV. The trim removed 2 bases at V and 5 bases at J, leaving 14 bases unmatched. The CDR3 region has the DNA TGTGCCAGCAGCTTAAGAAATTCAGCGGGAGGGCTCGGGGAGACCCAGTACTTC. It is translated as CASSLRNSAGGLGETQYF.

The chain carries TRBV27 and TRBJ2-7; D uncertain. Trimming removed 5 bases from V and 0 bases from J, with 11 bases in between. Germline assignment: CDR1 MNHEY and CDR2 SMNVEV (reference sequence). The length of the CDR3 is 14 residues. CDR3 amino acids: CASSLRPSSYEQYF. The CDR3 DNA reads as TGTGCCAGCAGTCTTCGCCCCAGCTCCTACGAGCAGTACTTC.

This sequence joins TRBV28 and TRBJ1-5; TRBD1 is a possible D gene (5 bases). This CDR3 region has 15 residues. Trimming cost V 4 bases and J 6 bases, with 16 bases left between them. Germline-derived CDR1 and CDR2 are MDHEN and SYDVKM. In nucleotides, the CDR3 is TGTGCCAGCAGTTCGCCGGCGACAGCCAGTCAGCCCCAGCATTTT. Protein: CASSSPATASQPQHF.

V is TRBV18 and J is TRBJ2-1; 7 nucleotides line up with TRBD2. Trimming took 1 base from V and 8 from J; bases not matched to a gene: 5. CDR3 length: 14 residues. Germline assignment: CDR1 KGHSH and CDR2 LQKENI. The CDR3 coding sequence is TGTGCCAGCTCACCACTGACTAGCAAGGATGAGCAGTTCTTC. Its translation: CASSPLTSKDEQFF.

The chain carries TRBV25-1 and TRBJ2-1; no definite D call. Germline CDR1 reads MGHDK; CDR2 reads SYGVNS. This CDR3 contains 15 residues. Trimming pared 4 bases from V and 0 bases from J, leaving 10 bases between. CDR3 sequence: CASSADRSSYNEQFF. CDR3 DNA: TGTGCCAGCAGTGCCGACCGGAGCTCCTACAATGAGCAGTTCTTC. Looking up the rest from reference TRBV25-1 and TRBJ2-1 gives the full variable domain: EADIYQTPRYLVIGTGKKITLECSQTMGHDKMYWYQQDPGMELHLIHYSYGVNSTEKGDLSSESTVSRIRTEHFPLTLESARPSHTSQYLCASSADRSSYNEQFFGPGTRLTVL.

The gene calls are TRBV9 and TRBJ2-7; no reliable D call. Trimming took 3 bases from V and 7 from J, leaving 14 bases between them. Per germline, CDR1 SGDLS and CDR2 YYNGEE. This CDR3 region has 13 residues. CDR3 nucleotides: TGTGCCAGCAGCGGCAGCGAAAGCCGGGAGCAGTACTTC. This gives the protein CASSGSESREQYF.

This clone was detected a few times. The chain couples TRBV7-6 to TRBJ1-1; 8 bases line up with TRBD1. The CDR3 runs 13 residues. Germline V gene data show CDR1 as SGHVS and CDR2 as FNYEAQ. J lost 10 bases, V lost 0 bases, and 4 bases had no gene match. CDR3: CASSLAPDRGAFF. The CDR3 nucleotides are TGTGCCAGCAGCTTAGCCCCCGACAGGGGAGCTTTCTTT.

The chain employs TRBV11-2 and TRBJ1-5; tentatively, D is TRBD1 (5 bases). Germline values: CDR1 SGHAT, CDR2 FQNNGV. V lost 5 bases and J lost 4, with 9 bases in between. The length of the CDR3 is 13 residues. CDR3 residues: CASSRRGNQPQHF. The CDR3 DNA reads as TGTGCCAGCAGCCGGCGGGGGAATCAGCCCCAGCATTTT. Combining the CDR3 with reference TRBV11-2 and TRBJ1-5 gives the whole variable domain EAGVAQSPRYKIIEKRQSVAFWCNPISGHATLYWYQQILGQGPKLLIQFQNNGVVDDSQLPKDRFSAERLKGVDSTLKIQPAKLEDSAVYLCASSRRGNQPQHFGDGTRLSIL.

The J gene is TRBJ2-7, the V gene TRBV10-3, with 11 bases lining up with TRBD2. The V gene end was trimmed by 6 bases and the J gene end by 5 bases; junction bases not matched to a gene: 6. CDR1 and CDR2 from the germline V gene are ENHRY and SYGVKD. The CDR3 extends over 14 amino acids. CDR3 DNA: TGTGCCATCAGCGAGACTAGCGGGACTAACGAGCAGTACTTC. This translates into CAISETSGTNEQYF.

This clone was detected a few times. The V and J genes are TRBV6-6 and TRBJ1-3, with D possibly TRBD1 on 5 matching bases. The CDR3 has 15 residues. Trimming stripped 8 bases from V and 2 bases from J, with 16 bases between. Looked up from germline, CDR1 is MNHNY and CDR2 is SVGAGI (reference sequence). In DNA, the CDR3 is TGTGCCAGCTGCCTATCGCGGGGGGCTGGAAACACCATATATTTT. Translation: CASCLSRGAGNTIYF.

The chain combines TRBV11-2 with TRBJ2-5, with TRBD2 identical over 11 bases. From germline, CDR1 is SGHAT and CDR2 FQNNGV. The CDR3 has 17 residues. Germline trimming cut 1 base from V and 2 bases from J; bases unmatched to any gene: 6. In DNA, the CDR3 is TGTGCCAGCAGCTTAGGGGTCCTAGCGGGAGGTCAAGAGACCCAGTACTTC. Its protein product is CASSLGVLAGGQETQYF.

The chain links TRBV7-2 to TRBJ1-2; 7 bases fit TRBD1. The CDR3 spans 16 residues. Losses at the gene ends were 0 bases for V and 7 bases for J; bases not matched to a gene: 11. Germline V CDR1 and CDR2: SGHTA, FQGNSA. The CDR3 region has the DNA TGTGCCAGCAGCTTAGCCCCACCGACAGGGATCATTGGCTACACCTTC. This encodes CASSLAPPTGIIGYTF.

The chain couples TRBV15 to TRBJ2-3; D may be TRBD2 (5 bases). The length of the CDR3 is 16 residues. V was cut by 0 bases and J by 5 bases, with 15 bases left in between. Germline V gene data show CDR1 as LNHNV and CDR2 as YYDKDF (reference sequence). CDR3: CATSREVNRGIDTQYF. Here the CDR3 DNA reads TGTGCCACCAGCAGAGAAGTTAACAGAGGGATAGATACGCAGTATTTT. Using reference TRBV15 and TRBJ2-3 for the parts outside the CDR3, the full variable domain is DAMVIQNPRYQVTQFGKPVTLSCSQTLNHNVMYWYQQKSSQAPKLLFHYYDKDFNNEADTPDNFQSRRPNTSFCFLDIRSPGLGDTAMYLCATSREVNRGIDTQYFGPGTRLTVL.

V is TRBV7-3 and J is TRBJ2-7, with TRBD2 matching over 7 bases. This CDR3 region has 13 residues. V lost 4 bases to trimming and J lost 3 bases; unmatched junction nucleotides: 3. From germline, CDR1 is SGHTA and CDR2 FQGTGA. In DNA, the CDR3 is TGTGCCAGCAGCTCCGGGGGGAGCTACGAGCAGTACTTC. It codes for CASSSGGSYEQYF.

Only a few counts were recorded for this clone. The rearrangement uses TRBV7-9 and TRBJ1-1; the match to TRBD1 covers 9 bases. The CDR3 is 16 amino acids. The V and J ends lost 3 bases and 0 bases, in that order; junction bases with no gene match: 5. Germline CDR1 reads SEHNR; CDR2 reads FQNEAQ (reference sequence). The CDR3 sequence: CASSFGGTGMNTEAFF. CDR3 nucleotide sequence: TGTGCCAGCAGCTTTGGGGGGACAGGGATGAACACTGAAGCTTTCTTT.

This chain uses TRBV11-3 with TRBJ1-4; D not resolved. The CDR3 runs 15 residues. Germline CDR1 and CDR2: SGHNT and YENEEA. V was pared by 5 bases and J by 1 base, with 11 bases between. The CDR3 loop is CASSHSTGTNEKLFF. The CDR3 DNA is TGTGCCAGCAGCCACTCGACGGGAACTAATGAAAAACTGTTTTTT. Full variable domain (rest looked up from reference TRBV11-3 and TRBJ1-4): EAGVVQSPRYKIIEKKQPVAFWCNPISGHNTLYWYLQNLGQGPELLIRYENEEAVDDSQLPKDRFSAERLKGVDSTLKIQPAELGDSAVYLCASSHSTGTNEKLFFGSGTQLSVL.

Here the CDR3 reads CAISEGRGIYNEQFF. CDR3 nucleotides: TGTGCCATCAGTGAGGGGAGGGGGATCTACAATGAGCAGTTCTTC. The chain uses TRBV10-3 and TRBJ2-1; tentative D call: TRBD2 (7 bases). V lost 2 bases and J 3 bases, leaving 11 bases between the germline ends. The CDR3 contains 15 residues. Germline CDR1 is ENHRY and CDR2 is SYGVKD.

The CDR3 DNA reads as TGTGCCAGCAGCTACTTACAGGGGCGTCTGAAGGACACTGAAGCTTTCTTT. Translation gives CASSYLQGRLKDTEAFF. The rearrangement uses TRBV27 and TRBJ1-1, with 7 bases fitting TRBD1. J lost 3 bases, V lost 6 bases, and 16 bases had no gene match. The germline V gene has CDR1 MNHEY and CDR2 SMNVEV (reference sequence). The CDR3 spans 17 residues.

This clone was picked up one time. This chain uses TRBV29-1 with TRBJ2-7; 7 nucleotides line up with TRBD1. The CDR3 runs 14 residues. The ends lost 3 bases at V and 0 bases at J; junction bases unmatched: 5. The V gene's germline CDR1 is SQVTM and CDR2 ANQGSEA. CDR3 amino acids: CSVDPTGSSYEQYF. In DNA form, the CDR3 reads TGCAGCGTTGACCCGACAGGGAGCTCCTACGAGCAGTACTTC.

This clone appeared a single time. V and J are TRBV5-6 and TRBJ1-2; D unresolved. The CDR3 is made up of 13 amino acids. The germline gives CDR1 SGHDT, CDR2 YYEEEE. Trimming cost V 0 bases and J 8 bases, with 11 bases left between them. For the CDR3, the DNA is TGTGCCAGCAGCTTGGAGAGAGGCCAAGGCTACACCTTC. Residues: CASSLERGQGYTF.

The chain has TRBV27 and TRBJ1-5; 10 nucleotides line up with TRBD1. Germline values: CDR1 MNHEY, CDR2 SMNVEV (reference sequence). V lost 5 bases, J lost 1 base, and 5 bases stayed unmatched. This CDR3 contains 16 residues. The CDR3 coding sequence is TGTGCCAGCAGTCCGTGGACAGGGGGAAGCAATCAGCCCCAGCATTTT. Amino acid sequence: CASSPWTGGSNQPQHF.

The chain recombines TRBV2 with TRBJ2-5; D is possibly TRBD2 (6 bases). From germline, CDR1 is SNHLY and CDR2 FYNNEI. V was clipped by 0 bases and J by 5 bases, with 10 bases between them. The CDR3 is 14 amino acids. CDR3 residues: CASSEAGLAETQYF. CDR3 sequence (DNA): TGTGCCAGCAGTGAAGCGGGTCTAGCGGAGACCCAGTACTTC.

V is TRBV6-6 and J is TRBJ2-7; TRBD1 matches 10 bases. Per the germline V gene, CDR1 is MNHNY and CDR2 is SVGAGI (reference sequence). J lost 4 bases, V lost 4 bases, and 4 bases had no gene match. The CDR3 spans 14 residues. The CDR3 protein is CASSFRDRGYEQYF. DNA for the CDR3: TGTGCCAGCAGTTTCCGGGACAGGGGTTACGAGCAGTACTTC.

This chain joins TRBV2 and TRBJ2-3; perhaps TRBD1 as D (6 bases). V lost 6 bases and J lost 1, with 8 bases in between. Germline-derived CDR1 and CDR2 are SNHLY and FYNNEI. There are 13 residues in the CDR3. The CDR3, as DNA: TGTGCCAGCAGACAGGGCGGCACAGATACGCAGTATTTT. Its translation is CASRQGGTDTQYF. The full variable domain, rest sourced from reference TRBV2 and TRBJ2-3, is EPEVTQTPSHQVTQMGQEVILRCVPISNHLYFYWYRQILGQKVEFLVSFYNNEISEKSEIFDDQFSVERPDGSNFTLKIRSTKLEDSAMYFCASRQGGTDTQYFGPGTRLTVL.

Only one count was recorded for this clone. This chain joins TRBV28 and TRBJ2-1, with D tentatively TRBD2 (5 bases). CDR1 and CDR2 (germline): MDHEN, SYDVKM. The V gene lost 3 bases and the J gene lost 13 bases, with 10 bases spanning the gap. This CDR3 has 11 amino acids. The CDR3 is CASSLSLAQFF. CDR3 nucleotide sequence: TGTGCCAGCAGTTTGTCGCTAGCTCAGTTCTTC.